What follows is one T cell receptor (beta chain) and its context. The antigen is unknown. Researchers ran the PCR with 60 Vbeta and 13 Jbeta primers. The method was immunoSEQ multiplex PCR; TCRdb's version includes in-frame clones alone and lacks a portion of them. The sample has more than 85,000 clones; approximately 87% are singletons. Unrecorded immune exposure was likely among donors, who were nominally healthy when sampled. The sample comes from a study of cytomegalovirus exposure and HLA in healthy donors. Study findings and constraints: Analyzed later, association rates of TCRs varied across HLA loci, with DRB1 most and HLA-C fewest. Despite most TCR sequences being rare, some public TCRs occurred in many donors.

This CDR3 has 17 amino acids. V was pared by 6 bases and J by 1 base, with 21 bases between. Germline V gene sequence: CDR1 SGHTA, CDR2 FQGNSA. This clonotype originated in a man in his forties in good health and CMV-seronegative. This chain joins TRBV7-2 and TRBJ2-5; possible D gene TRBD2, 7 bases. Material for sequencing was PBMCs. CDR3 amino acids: CASSPFPRGAGQETQYF. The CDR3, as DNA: TGTGCCAGCAGTCCATTTCCTCGGGGGGCGGGCCAAGAGACCCAGTACTTC.